This T cell receptor beta chain was recorded in a study of T and B cells in COVID-19 patients. TRB was amplified from approximately 250-480 ng of blood genomic DNA. There are 11 residues in the CDR3. The germline V gene has CDR1 SGHNT and CDR2 YYREEE (reference sequence). V was shortened by 2 bases and J by 6 bases, with 6 bases between the two germline ends. Multiplex PCR with BIOMED2 TRB-A/B primer pools amplified TRB rearrangements. TCRdb used MiXCR to reprocess the multiplex PCR reads, holding one entry per CDR3 protein. The sample yields approximately 17,000 distinct CDR3 sequences, over 25% seen once.

This sequence originates from a human donor who had recovered from COVID-19. Source material: blood. The V and J genes are TRBV5-4 and TRBJ2-7; D unclear. The CDR3 is CASSLGPEQYF. CDR3 coding DNA: TGTGCCAGCAGCTTAGGTCCCGAGCAGTACTTC.